The 26 T cell receptor beta chains below come from one sample, sequenced in a study of beta chain features in type 1 diabetes. Expressed TCRB transcripts were sequenced because the isolated RNA had all been reverse transcribed beforehand. Some clones are missing from TCRdb's copy, which holds only in-frame ones; the method was immunoSEQ multiplex PCR. The sample lists 500,000 to 850,000 clones, around an eighth occurring once. The study, taken as a whole, reports: TCRB CDR3 length was moderately but significantly reduced in all four CD4+ subsets of Type 1 diabetes patients.

Their target antigens are unknown. The sample was naive CD4+ T cells from blood. The source of these receptors is a man aged 18 to 29 with type 1 diabetes.

This rearrangement joins TRBV2 to TRBJ1-4, with unresolved D. V dropped 2 bases and J dropped 0 bases, with 4 bases sitting between them. Germline assignment: CDR1 SNHLY and CDR2 FYNNEI. This CDR3 has 14 residues. The CDR3 DNA is TGTGCCAGCAGTGAAACAGCAACTAATGAAAAACTGTTTTTT. It codes for CASSETATNEKLFF.

This clone appeared a few times. V usage is TRBV10-3 and J usage is TRBJ2-1; D uncertain. V gave up 0 bases and J gave up 9 bases, with 12 bases separating them. Looked up from germline, CDR1 is ENHRY and CDR2 is SYGVKD. The CDR3 consists of 14 residues. The CDR3 spells CAISESLIGSEQFF. The CDR3 bases are TGTGCCATCAGTGAGTCCCTGATCGGTAGTGAGCAGTTCTTC.

This clone has only a few counts. V is TRBV5-1 and J is TRBJ1-2; 8 nucleotides agree with TRBD1. Germline values: CDR1 SGHRS, CDR2 YFSETQ. J gave up 5 bases and V 7 bases, and 10 bases lay outside the gene matches. CDR3 length: 14 amino acids. This CDR3 is CASGGTGQRYGYTF. CDR3 in DNA: TGCGCCAGCGGTGGGACAGGTCAACGATATGGCTACACCTTC. Looking up the rest from reference TRBV5-1 and TRBJ1-2 gives the full variable domain: KAGVTQTPRYLIKTRGQQVTLSCSPISGHRSVSWYQQTPGQGLQFLFEYFSETQRNKGNFPGRFSGRQFSNSRSEMNVSTLELGDSALYLCASGGTGQRYGYTFGSGTRLTVV.

The chain has TRBV7-9 and TRBJ1-4, with 8 bases lining up with TRBD1. Unmatched junction bases numbered 8, after V lost 4 bases and J lost 7 bases. This CDR3 has 15 amino acids. Germline CDR1 SEHNR, CDR2 FQNEAQ (reference sequence). CDR3 sequence reads: CASSSRQGTSEKLFF. The CDR3 bases are TGTGCCAGCAGCTCTAGACAGGGGACAAGTGAAAAACTGTTTTTT.

This clone has a handful of counts. The chain employs TRBV29-1 and TRBJ1-2; TRBD1 matches 8 bases. CDR1 and CDR2 (germline): SQVTM, ANQGSEA. The CDR3 extends over 12 amino acids. Germline trimming cut 4 bases from V and 7 bases from J; bases unmatched to any gene: 5. This CDR3 is CSVGTGSPGYTF. In nucleotides, the CDR3 is TGCAGCGTTGGGACAGGGTCACCTGGCTACACCTTC.

Only a few counts were recorded for this clone. The chain combines TRBV7-2 with TRBJ1-4, with 7 nucleotides matching TRBD1. The CDR3 has 15 amino acids. V dropped 5 bases and J dropped 2; count of bases not matched to a gene: 5. Germline-derived CDR1 and CDR2 are SGHTA and FQGNSA. The CDR3 coding sequence is TGTGCCAGCAGCCCCGGGGACAGCACTAATGAAAAACTGTTTTTT. Encoded protein: CASSPGDSTNEKLFF. The full variable domain, completed using reference TRBV7-2 and TRBJ1-4, is GAGVSQSPSNKVTEKGKDVELRCDPISGHTALYWYRQSLGQGLEFLIYFQGNSAPDKSGLPSDRFSAERTGGSVSTLTIQRTQQEDSAVYLCASSPGDSTNEKLFFGSGTQLSVL.

The chain employs TRBV29-1 and TRBJ2-5, with TRBD1 matching 7 bases. The DNA end lines up better with TRBJ2-7; the J call may be wrong. Germline V gives CDR1 SQVTM, CDR2 ANQGSEA. This CDR3 comprises 13 residues. The CDR3 sequence: CSVKGALAYEQYF. The CDR3 coding sequence is TGCAGCGTTAAGGGGGCCCTCGCCTACGAGCAGTACTTC.

This clone has a handful of counts. The chain has TRBV6-5 and TRBJ2-3, with D possibly TRBD2 on 5 matching bases. Germline CDR1 MNHEY, CDR2 SVGAGI. Trimming shortened V by 2 bases and J by 3 bases, and 6 bases separated the two germline ends. CDR3 length: 13 amino acids. CDR3 in DNA: TGTGCCAGCAGTTACCGACTAACAGATACGCAGTATTTT. This translates into CASSYRLTDTQYF.

The chain uses TRBV14 and TRBJ2-5, with D perhaps TRBD2 (5 bases). Per the germline V gene, CDR1 is SGHDN and CDR2 is FVKESK. The CDR3 sequence is 16 residues long. With 1 base removed from V and 4 bases from J, the gap between germline ends came to 16 bases. In DNA form, the CDR3 reads TGTGCCAGCAGCCAAGCCGGTTTCTGGAGGTCAGAGACCCAGTACTTC. Amino acid sequence: CASSQAGFWRSETQYF.

There are a few counts of this clone. CDR3 nucleotide sequence: TGTGCCAGCAGCCAAGCCTCAGGACAGGACCTCTACGAGCAGTACTTC. Its protein product is CASSQASGQDLYEQYF. This chain uses TRBV4-2 with TRBJ2-7; 7 nucleotides align to TRBD1. CDR3 length equals 16 residues. CDR1 LGHNA and CDR2 YNFKEQ come from the germline V gene. The V and J ends lost 1 base and 3 bases, in that order; junction bases with no gene match: 9.

The rearrangement uses TRBV2 and TRBJ1-2; 8 bases fit TRBD1. Trimming at V came to 5 bases and at J to 7 bases, leaving 9 bases not matched to a gene. The germline CDR1 and CDR2 sequences are SNHLY and FYNNEI. The CDR3 length is 14 residues. CDR3 DNA sequence: TGTGCCAGCAGTCCGCAGGGGGCGGAGAGTGGCTACACCTTC. Translated, it gives CASSPQGAESGYTF.

This chain uses TRBV23-1 with TRBJ1-1; D uncertain. TRBV23-1 qualifies as an ORF whose function is uncertain. This CDR3 is 13 amino acids long. V lost 8 bases and J lost 4, with 14 bases in between. CDR3 DNA: TGCGCCAGCGGGAGACCCGGCGGCACTGAAGCTTTCTTT. Translating it yields CASGRPGGTEAFF.

The chain employs TRBV5-4 and TRBJ1-4, with 7 bases matching TRBD1. Germline V gene lookup returns CDR1 SGHNT and CDR2 YYREEE (reference sequence). CDR3 length: 15 amino acids. With 2 bases clipped from V and 6 bases from J, the junction kept 7 bases outside the gene matches. DNA of the CDR3: TGTGCCAGCAGCTTCGCGGCAGGGGGGTATGAAAAACTGTTTTTT. This codes for CASSFAAGGYEKLFF. The variable domain in full, completed from reference TRBV5-4 and TRBJ1-4, reads ETGVTQSPTHLIKTRGQQVTLRCSSQSGHNTVSWYQQALGQGPQFIFQYYREEENGRGNFPPRFSGLQFPNYSSELNVNALELDDSALYLCASSFAAGGYEKLFFGSGTQLSVL.

The V and J genes are TRBV30 and TRBJ1-2; no clear D gene. Trimming took off 3 bases at V and 2 bases at J, with 16 bases between the two ends. From germline, CDR1 is GTSNPN and CDR2 SVGIG (reference sequence). The CDR3 spans 15 residues. CDR3 residues: CAWSPTGPLNYGYTF. DNA of the CDR3: TGTGCCTGGAGCCCCACTGGCCCCCTCAACTATGGCTACACCTTC.

There are a few counts of this clone. The J gene is TRBJ2-7, the V gene TRBV28; D not certain. With 6 bases removed from V and 0 bases from J, the gap between germline ends came to 21 bases. Germline V lookup: CDR1 MDHEN, CDR2 SYDVKM. The CDR3 spans 17 residues. The chain's CDR3 is CASSLDVRRPDSYEQYF. The CDR3, as DNA: TGTGCCAGCAGCTTGGACGTGCGCAGACCAGACTCCTACGAGCAGTACTTC.

The gene calls are TRBV29-1 and TRBJ1-2; TRBD1 matches at 11 bases. There are 14 residues in the CDR3. J gave up 1 base and V 6 bases, and 4 bases lay outside the gene matches. Germline V lookup: CDR1 SQVTM, CDR2 ANQGSEA. CDR3 sequence: CSVAGTGGNYGYTF. The CDR3 bases are TGCAGCGTGGCCGGGACAGGGGGTAACTATGGCTACACCTTC.

Only a few counts were recorded for this clone. V usage is TRBV19 and J usage is TRBJ2-2; tentative D call: TRBD1 (7 bases). Germline V gene lookup returns CDR1 LNHDA and CDR2 SQIVND (reference sequence). The CDR3 runs 14 residues. Trimming pared 8 bases from V and 5 bases from J, leaving 15 bases between. DNA of the CDR3: TGTGCCAGTGGAGAGACAGGGAGGACCGGGGAGCTGTTTTTT. Protein sequence: CASGETGRTGELFF. Combining the CDR3 with reference TRBV19 and TRBJ2-2 gives the whole variable domain DGGITQSPKYLFRKEGQNVTLSCEQNLNHDAMYWYRQDPGQGLRLIYYSQIVNDFQKGDIAEGYSVSREKKESFPLTVTSAQKNPTAFYLCASGETGRTGELFFGEGSRLTVL.

In this sample, this clone turned up a few times. V usage is TRBV6-5 and J usage is TRBJ2-3; TRBD2 matches at 9 bases. This CDR3 is built from 14 residues. Germline CDR1 is MNHEY and CDR2 is SVGAGI. With V trimmed by 4 bases and J by 6 bases, 5 bases remained unmatched. Here the CDR3 reads CASSFSGGMDTQYF. The CDR3, as DNA: TGTGCCAGCAGTTTTAGCGGGGGTATGGATACGCAGTATTTT.

The genes are TRBV5-1 and TRBJ2-1; 12 positions agree with TRBD2. The CDR3 sequence is 18 residues long. Germline lookup yields CDR1 SGHRS and CDR2 YFSETQ. V shed 1 base, J shed 2 bases, and the junction held 7 bases outside the gene matches. The CDR3 reads CASSLSPASGRAYNEQFF. DNA for the CDR3: TGCGCCAGCAGCTTGTCCCCAGCTAGCGGGAGGGCCTACAATGAGCAGTTCTTC. Full variable domain (missing parts from reference TRBV5-1 and TRBJ2-1): KAGVTQTPRYLIKTRGQQVTLSCSPISGHRSVSWYQQTPGQGLQFLFEYFSETQRNKGNFPGRFSGRQFSNSRSEMNVSTLELGDSALYLCASSLSPASGRAYNEQFFGPGTRLTVL.

This clone was counted a few times. The rearrangement links TRBV7-9 to TRBJ2-5; tentative D call: TRBD2 (5 bases). V lost 2 bases, J lost 5 bases, and 9 bases lay in between. The CDR3 runs 13 residues. CDR1 and CDR2 (germline): SEHNR, FQNEAQ (reference sequence). This CDR3 is CASSLKERETQYF. Written as DNA, the CDR3 is TGTGCCAGCAGCTTAAAGGAGCGGGAGACCCAGTACTTC.

This clone came up a few times. The V gene is TRBV30, the J gene TRBJ2-3, with D tentatively TRBD2 (5 bases). Germline CDR1 is GTSNPN and CDR2 is SVGIG (reference sequence). Trimming took 0 bases from V and 3 from J, leaving 16 bases between them. This CDR3 has 16 amino acids. The CDR3 here is CAWSVPKDFWTDTQYF. The CDR3 nucleotides read TGTGCCTGGAGTGTTCCCAAGGACTTCTGGACAGATACGCAGTATTTT. The full variable domain, its missing parts supplied by reference TRBV30 and TRBJ2-3, is SQTIHQWPATLVQPVGSPLSLECTVEGTSNPNLYWYRQAAGRGLQLLFYSVGIGQISSEVPQNLSASRPQDRQFILSSKKLLLSDSGFYLCAWSVPKDFWTDTQYFGPGTRLTVL.

The DNA of the CDR3 is TGTGCCATCAGTGAGTCGATCAACTTAAATCAGCCCCAGCATTTT. Translated: CAISESINLNQPQHF. The V gene is TRBV10-3, the J gene TRBJ1-5; D remains ambiguous. This CDR3 is 15 amino acids long. Trimming shortened V by 0 bases and J by 4 bases, and 10 bases separated the two germline ends. Per germline, CDR1 ENHRY and CDR2 SYGVKD.

This chain connects TRBV7-8 to TRBJ1-1; D remains unclear. The CDR3 is made up of 14 amino acids. Germline V CDR1 and CDR2: SGHVS, FQNEAQ. Deletions cut 3 bases from V and 5 bases from J, with 13 bases between. The CDR3 DNA sequence: TGTGCCAGCAGCTTTCAGTCCCGGAGGACTGAAGCTTTCTTT. It yields the protein CASSFQSRRTEAFF.

There are a few counts of this clone. This chain uses TRBV10-3 with TRBJ2-5; D is possibly TRBD2 (6 bases). The V and J ends lost 7 bases and 2 bases respectively, with 11 bases between them. CDR1 is ENHRY, CDR2 SYGVKD, per germline. The CDR3 is 13 amino acids. This chain's CDR3 is CAIKLAAQETQYF. The CDR3 DNA sequence: TGTGCCATCAAGTTAGCGGCACAAGAGACCCAGTACTTC.

This clone has just a few counts. V gene TRBV15 combines with J gene TRBJ2-1, with no clear D. Germline V lookup: CDR1 LNHNV, CDR2 YYDKDF (reference sequence). Trimming stripped 8 bases from V and 9 bases from J, with 14 bases between. The CDR3 length is 12 residues. For the CDR3, the DNA is TGTGCCACCTCGGCTTGGGCTCGTGAGCAGTTCTTC. Residues: CATSAWAREQFF.

This clone turned up a few times. This rearrangement joins TRBV7-9 to TRBJ2-2; 10 nucleotides agree with TRBD2. Germline CDR1 SEHNR, CDR2 FQNEAQ (reference sequence). V was clipped by 3 bases and J by 3 bases; unmatched bases: 4. This CDR3 has 16 amino acids. CDR3 in amino acids: CASSFTGTSDTGELFF. DNA for the CDR3: TGTGCCAGCAGCTTTACCGGGACTAGCGACACCGGGGAGCTGTTTTTT.